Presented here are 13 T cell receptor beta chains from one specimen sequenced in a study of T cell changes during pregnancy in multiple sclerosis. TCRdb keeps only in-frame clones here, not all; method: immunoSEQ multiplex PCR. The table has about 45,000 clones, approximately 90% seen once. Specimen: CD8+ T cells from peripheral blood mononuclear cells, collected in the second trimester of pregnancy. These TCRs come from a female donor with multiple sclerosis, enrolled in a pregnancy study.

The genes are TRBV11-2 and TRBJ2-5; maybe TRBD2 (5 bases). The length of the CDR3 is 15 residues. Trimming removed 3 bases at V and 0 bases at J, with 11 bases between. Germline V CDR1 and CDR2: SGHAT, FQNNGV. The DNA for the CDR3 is TGTGCCAGCAGCTTTGGGGAGATCGACCAAGAGACCCAGTACTTC. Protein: CASSFGEIDQETQYF.

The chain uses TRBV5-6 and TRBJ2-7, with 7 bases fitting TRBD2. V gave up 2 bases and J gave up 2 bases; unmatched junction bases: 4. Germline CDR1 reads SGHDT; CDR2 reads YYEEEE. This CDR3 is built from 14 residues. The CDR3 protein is CASSFSGATYEQYF. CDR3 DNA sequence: TGTGCCAGCAGCTTCAGCGGGGCCACCTACGAGCAGTACTTC.

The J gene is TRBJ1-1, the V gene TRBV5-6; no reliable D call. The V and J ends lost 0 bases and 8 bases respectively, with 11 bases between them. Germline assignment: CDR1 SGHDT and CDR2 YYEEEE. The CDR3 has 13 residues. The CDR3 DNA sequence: TGTGCCAGCAGCTTGGGACAAATTCTGGAAGCTTTCTTT. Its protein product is CASSLGQILEAFF.

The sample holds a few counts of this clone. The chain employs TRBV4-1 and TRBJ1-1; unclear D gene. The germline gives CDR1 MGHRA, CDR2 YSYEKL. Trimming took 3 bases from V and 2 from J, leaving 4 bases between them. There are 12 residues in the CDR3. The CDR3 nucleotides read TGCGCCAGCAGCCACCTCAACACTGAAGCTTTCTTT. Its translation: CASSHLNTEAFF.

CDR3 DNA: TGTGCCAGCAGTCCTCGACTAGCGGGCCCCCCAGATACGCAGTATTTT. Translating gives CASSPRLAGPPDTQYF. The chain carries TRBV27 and TRBJ2-3; 10 positions agree with TRBD2. Germline-derived CDR1 and CDR2 are MNHEY and SMNVEV (reference sequence). V lost 5 bases and J lost 4; bases outside the gene matches: 9. The CDR3 runs to 16 residues.

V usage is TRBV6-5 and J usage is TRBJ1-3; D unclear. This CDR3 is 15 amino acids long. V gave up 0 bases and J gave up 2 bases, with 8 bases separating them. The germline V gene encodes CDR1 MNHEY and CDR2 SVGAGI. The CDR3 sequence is CASSYSVWPGNTIYF. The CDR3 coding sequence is TGTGCCAGCAGTTACTCGGTTTGGCCTGGAAACACCATATATTTT.

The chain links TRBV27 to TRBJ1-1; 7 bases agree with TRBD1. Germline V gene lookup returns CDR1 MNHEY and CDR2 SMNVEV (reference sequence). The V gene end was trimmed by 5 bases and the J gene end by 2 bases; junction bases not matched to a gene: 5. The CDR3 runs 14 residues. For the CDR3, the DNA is TGTGCCAGCAGTCCAACAGGGGCAAACACTGAAGCTTTCTTT. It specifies CASSPTGANTEAFF.

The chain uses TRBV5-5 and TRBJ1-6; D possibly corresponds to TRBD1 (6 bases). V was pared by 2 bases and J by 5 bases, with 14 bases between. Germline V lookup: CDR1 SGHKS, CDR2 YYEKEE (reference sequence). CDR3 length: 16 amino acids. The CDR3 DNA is TGTGCCAGCAGCTTCCCTCAACAGGGTCATAATTCACCCCTCCACTTT. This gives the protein CASSFPQQGHNSPLHF. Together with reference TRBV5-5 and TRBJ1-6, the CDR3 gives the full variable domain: DAGVTQSPTHLIKTRGQQVTLRCSPISGHKSVSWYQQVLGQGPQFIFQYYEKEERGRGNFPDRFSARQFPNYSSELNVNALLLGDSALYLCASSFPQQGHNSPLHFGNGTRLTVT.

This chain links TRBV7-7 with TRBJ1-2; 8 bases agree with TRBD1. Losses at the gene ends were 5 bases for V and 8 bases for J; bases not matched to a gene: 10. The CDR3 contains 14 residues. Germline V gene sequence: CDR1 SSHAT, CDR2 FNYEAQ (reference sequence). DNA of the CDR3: TGTGCCAGCAGCCCCTTGACAGGGGCCGAGGGCTACACCTTC. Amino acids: CASSPLTGAEGYTF. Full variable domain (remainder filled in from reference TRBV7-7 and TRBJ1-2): GAGVSQSPRYKVTKRGQDVTLRCDPISSHATLYWYQQALGQGPEFLTYFNYEAQPDKSGLPSDRFSAERPEGSISTLTIQRTEQRDSAMYRCASSPLTGAEGYTFGSGTRLTVV.

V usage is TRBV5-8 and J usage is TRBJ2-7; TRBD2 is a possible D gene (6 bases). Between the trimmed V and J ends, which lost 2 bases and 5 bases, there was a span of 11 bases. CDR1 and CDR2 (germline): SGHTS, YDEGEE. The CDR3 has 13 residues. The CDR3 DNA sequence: TGTGCCAGCAGCTTCCCAGGAGGGGACGAGCAGTACTTC. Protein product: CASSFPGGDEQYF.

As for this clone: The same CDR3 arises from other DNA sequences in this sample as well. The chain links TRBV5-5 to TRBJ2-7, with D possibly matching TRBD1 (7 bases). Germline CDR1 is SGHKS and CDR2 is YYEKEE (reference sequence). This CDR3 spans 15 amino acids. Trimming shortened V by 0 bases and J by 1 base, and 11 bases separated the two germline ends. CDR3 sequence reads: CASSLVPGGSYEQYF. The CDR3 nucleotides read TGTGCCAGCAGCTTGGTTCCAGGGGGGTCCTACGAGCAGTACTTC.

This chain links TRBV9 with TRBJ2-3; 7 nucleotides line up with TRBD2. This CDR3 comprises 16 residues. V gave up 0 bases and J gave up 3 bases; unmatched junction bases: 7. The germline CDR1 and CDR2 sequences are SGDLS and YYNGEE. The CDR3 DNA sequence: TGTGCCAGCAGCGTAGGGGGCGGGGGTCCGACAGATACGCAGTATTTT. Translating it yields CASSVGGGGPTDTQYF.

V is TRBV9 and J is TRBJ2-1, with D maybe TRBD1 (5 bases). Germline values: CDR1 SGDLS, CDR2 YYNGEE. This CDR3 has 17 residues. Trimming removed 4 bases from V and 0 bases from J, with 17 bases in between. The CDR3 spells CASSTHLQGSSYNEQFF. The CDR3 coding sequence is TGTGCCAGCAGCACCCATCTTCAGGGTAGCTCCTACAATGAGCAGTTCTTC.